This T cell receptor (beta chain) was found in a study of graft-versus-host responses after intestinal transplantation. For the study at large: Multivisceral, liver-intestinal, or isolated intestinal grafts went to recipients. Regarding the study as a whole: Recipient marrow held GvH clones, some first seen in ileum or blood.

This table comes from immunoSEQ multiplex PCR, and its TCRdb copy is limited to in-frame clones, with some not included. The sample holds 13,000 to 15,000 clones, about 93% seen once. On this clone: Its antigen is as yet unknown.

The TCR was taken from a human patient who received an intestinal transplant, so some T cells may come from the graft donor. The sequences come from PBMCs, collected 9 days after transplant.

This CDR3 reads CASSEDGRGLSSYNEQFF. CDR3 bases: TGTGCCAGCAGTGAAGATGGGAGGGGTCTGAGCTCCTACAATGAGCAGTTCTTC. The chain uses TRBV6-1 and TRBJ2-1, with TRBD2 matching over 7 bases. The germline CDR1 and CDR2 sequences are MNHNS and SASEGT. V trimming: 1 base; J trimming: 0 bases; junction bases outside the gene matches: 9. The CDR3 totals 18 residues.